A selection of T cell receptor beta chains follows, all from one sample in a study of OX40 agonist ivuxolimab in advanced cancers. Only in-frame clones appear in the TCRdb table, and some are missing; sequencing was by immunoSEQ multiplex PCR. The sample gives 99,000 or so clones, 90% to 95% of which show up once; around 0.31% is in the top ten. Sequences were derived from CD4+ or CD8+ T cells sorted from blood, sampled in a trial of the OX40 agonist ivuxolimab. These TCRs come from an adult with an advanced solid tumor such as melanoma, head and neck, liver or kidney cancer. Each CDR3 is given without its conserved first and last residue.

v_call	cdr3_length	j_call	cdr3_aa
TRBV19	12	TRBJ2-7	ASRQPGTSYEQY
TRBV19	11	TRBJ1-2	ATRSGTNYGYT
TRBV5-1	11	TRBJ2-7	ASSLRIDYEQY
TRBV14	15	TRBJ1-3	ASSQDTGIIFGNTIY
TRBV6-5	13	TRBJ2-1	ASSYNPSSYNEQF
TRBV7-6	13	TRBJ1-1	ASSPGVVRGTEAF
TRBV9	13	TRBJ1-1	ASSVTGRSNTEAF
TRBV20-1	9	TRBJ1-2	SARTGGGYT
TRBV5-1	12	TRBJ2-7	ASSLKGTGNEQY
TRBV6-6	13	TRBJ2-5	ASSPSGSRQGTQY
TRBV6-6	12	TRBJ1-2	ASTGTGVLYGYT
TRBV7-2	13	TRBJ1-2	ASSPSQGVRYGYT
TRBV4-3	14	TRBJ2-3	ASSHSDRISTDTQY
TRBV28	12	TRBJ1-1	ASSLTGGGTEAF
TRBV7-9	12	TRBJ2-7	ASSLVGGVYEQY
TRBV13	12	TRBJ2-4	ASSLLIHGNIQY
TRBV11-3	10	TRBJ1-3	ASSRDENTIY
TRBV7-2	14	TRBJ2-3	ASSSGLAGGSDTQY
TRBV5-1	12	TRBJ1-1	ASSSQGIGTEAF
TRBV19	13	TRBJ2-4	ASSIGGVGKNIQY
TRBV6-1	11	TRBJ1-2	ASRELTGHGYT
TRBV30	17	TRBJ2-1	AWSPRSGSGFGSYNEQF
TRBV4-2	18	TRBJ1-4	ASSQDFPGTGRIANEKLF
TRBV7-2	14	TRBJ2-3	ASSLGGLAATDTQY
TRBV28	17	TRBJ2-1	ASSLYRLAGGLPYNEQF
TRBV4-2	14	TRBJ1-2	ASSQDPAGGRGGYT
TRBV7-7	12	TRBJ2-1	ASSFGTGEGEQF
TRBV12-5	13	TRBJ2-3	ASGVSGSGTDTQY
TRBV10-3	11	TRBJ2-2	AISQDFFGELF